This T cell receptor (beta chain) was retrieved from a study of OX40 agonist ivuxolimab in advanced cancers. Study context: At approximately 83% male, the cohort had a mean age of 60 years, ranging from about 20 to 80.

V lost 5 bases and J lost 4; bases outside the gene matches: 9. CDR3 length: 15 amino acids. From germline, CDR1 is SGHTA and CDR2 FQGTGA. On cycle 4 day 1 and cycle 7 day 1, as well as at baseline, blood was sampled. TCRdb's copy holds only in-frame clones and misses some; the assay was immunoSEQ multiplex PCR. This sample has about 48,000 clones; 83% occur once, and the top ten carry approximately 1%. This specimen was CD4+ or CD8+ T cells sorted from blood, taken in a trial of the OX40 agonist ivuxolimab. The receptor was derived from an adult with an advanced solid tumor such as melanoma, head and neck, liver or kidney cancer. The chain combines TRBV7-3 with TRBJ2-5, with 8 bases that match TRBD2. The CDR3 DNA follows: TGTGCCAGCAGCCTCTCCGGGACTAGTGGAGAGACCCAGTACTTC. Translation gives CASSLSGTSGETQYF.